These T cell receptor beta chains were read from a single sample in a study of blood T cell repertoires in COVID-19. TCRdb's table, derived via immunoSEQ multiplex PCR, lists solely in-frame clones and lacks some. Found here are about 98,000 clones, roughly 90% of them singletons; the top ten hold 1.9%. Sequencing was performed on peripheral blood. Every receptor here comes from a woman aged 45-65 years with COVID-19, enrolled during active disease. Both conserved end residues are part of each CDR3. D genes are given only for firm matches. Clone size is not always given. Where it is, it says once, few, many or a class for expanded clones.

size,V,J,D,DNA,CDR3
.,TRBV11-1,TRBJ1-3,.,TGTGCCAGCAGCATCGGGACTGCTGGAAACACCATATATTTT,CASSIGTAGNTIYF
.,TRBV5-1,TRBJ1-6,.,TGCGCCAGCAGCTTGGCGCCCCTAGGGACAAGCAGGGGTTCACCCCTCCACTTT,CASSLAPLGTSRGSPLHF
.,TRBV5-6,TRBJ2-5,.,TGTGCCAGCAGCCTCCCTGCGCGCCAAGAGACCCAGTACTTC,CASSLPARQETQYF
.,TRBV19,TRBJ2-1,TRBD2,TGTGCCAGTAGTGGCGGGAGAAAGGATGAGCAGTTCTTC,CASSGGRKDEQFF
.,TRBV18,TRBJ1-1,.,TGTGCCAGCTCACAAAACCCCTCGGGATTTAACACTGAAGCTTTCTTT,CASSQNPSGFNTEAFF
.,TRBV5-1,TRBJ1-6,.,TGCGCCAGCAGCCCTTCAGGGGAATCACCCCTCCACTTT,CASSPSGESPLHF
.,TRBV7-2,TRBJ1-1,TRBD1,TGTGCCAGCAGCTTACCAGGGACAGGGAGCCCCGCTGAAGCTTTCTTT,CASSLPGTGSPAEAFF
once,TRBV6-5,TRBJ1-1,.,TGTGCCAGCACCTTATCGACAGGTCAGGGGACTGAAGCTTTCTTT,CASTLSTGQGTEAFF
.,TRBV5-1,TRBJ1-2,.,TGCGCCAGCAGCCGGGAGACTAACTATGGCTACACCTTC,CASSRETNYGYTF
.,TRBV11-2,TRBJ2-5,TRBD2,TGTGCCAGCAGCTTAGCTAGCGGGACGGCCCAGTACTTC,CASSLASGTAQYF
.,TRBV5-4,TRBJ1-1,.,TGTGCCAGCAGCTTGGGGGCAGGCAACACTGAAGCTTTCTTT,CASSLGAGNTEAFF
.,TRBV9,TRBJ2-3,TRBD1,TGTGCCAGCAGCACCCGGACAGGGGGCGTAACAGATACGCAGTATTTT,CASSTRTGGVTDTQYF
.,TRBV20-1,TRBJ1-1,.,TGCAGTGCTGCTGGCTGGAGTGAAGCTTTCTTT,CSAAGWSEAFF
.,TRBV9,TRBJ1-2,TRBD1,TGTGCCAGCAGCGCTGGGACAGGGTATGGCTACACCTTC,CASSAGTGYGYTF
.,TRBV7-2,TRBJ1-2,.,TGTGCCAGCAGCTTTTTTCGGGGGTCGAGCTATGGCTACACCTTC,CASSFFRGSSYGYTF
.,TRBV3-1/TRBV3-2,TRBJ2-2,.,TGTGCCAGCAGCCAAGAACCGGGACATATAAACACCGGGGAGCTGTTTTTT,CASSQEPGHINTGELFF
.,TRBV11-2,TRBJ1-4,.,TGTGCCAGCAGCCCGTTACAGTTGAATGAAAAACTGTTTTTT,CASSPLQLNEKLFF
.,TRBV12-3/TRBV12-4,TRBJ2-1,.,TGTGCCAGCAGTTTAGGTAGATTCAATGAGCAGTTCTTC,CASSLGRFNEQFF
.,TRBV5-3,TRBJ2-1,TRBD1,TGTGCCAGAAGCTCGGGACAGGGTCAGTTCTTC,CARSSGQGQFF
.,TRBV28,TRBJ2-5,.,TGTGCCAGCAGTTTTACCCCTAAGGAGACCCAGTACTTC,CASSFTPKETQYF
once,TRBV11-3,TRBJ2-3,TRBD2,TGTGCCAGCAGCCGATTACCCGGGAGCGGGGTAACAGATACGCAGTATTTT,CASSRLPGSGVTDTQYF
.,TRBV7-8,TRBJ1-3,.,TGTGCCAGCAGCTTAGCAATCCCAGGGATCTCTGGAAACACCATATATTTT,CASSLAIPGISGNTIYF
.,TRBV5-6,TRBJ1-2,TRBD1,TGTGCCAGCAGCCCTAGGGGGCCTGGCTACACCTTC,CASSPRGPGYTF
once,TRBV5-4,TRBJ1-4,.,TGTGCCAGCAGTCTACGGTCGGGGGTTAATGAAAAACTGTTTTTT,CASSLRSGVNEKLFF
once,TRBV18,TRBJ2-1,.,TGTGCCAGCTCACCCTCGGCAGGCAATGAGCAGTTCTTC,CASSPSAGNEQFF
.,TRBV27,TRBJ2-5,.,TGTGCCAGCAGTTTATTAGGGCAGGGACAAGAGACCCAGTACTTC,CASSLLGQGQETQYF
once,TRBV7-9,TRBJ1-1,.,TGTGCCAGCAGCACCCGTGGGGGCTTCACTGAAGCTTTCTTT,CASSTRGGFTEAFF
.,TRBV5-1,TRBJ2-7,TRBD2,TGCGCCAGCAGCTTGGTCGGGGGGAACTCCTACGAGCAGTACTTC,CASSLVGGNSYEQYF
.,TRBV10-1,TRBJ1-1,.,TGCGCCAGCAGTGAGACCAGGAACACTGAAGCTTTCTTT,CASSETRNTEAFF
.,TRBV7-9,TRBJ2-7,TRBD2,TGTGCCAGCAGCGGGGGAGGGCCTCGAGGCTTATACGAGCAGTACTTC,CASSGGGPRGLYEQYF
.,TRBV19,TRBJ1-5,TRBD1,TGTGCCACCCGACCGCGCGACAGGGGCGCCTATAGCAATCAGCCCCAGCATTTT,CATRPRDRGAYSNQPQHF
.,TRBV6-5,TRBJ1-1,TRBD1,TGTGCCAGCACTACCCGAGACAGGGGTGAAGCTTTCTTT,CASTTRDRGEAFF
.,TRBV11-2,TRBJ2-5,.,TGTGCCAGCAGCCCCCCCGGGGTAGCGATTAGGGAGACCCAGTACTTC,CASSPPGVAIRETQYF
.,TRBV10-3,TRBJ2-5,TRBD2,TGTGCCATCAGTGAACCGGGACTAGCGGGAAAGACCCAGTACTTC,CAISEPGLAGKTQYF
.,TRBV5-1,TRBJ1-5,.,TGCGCCAGCAGCCCTGAGCACTATAGCAATCAGCCCCAGCATTTT,CASSPEHYSNQPQHF
.,TRBV19,TRBJ1-3,.,TGTGCCAGTAGTATAGCAGGACTCTCTGGAAACACCATATATTTT,CASSIAGLSGNTIYF
once,TRBV24-1,TRBJ1-3,TRBD1,TGTGCCACCAGTGACCCTGGACAGGGTGGTGCCATATATTTT,CATSDPGQGGAIYF
.,TRBV24-1,TRBJ1-2,TRBD1,TGTGCCACCAGTGATTCGACAGGGATTCAGGGCTACACCTTC,CATSDSTGIQGYTF
.,TRBV5-1,TRBJ1-2,.,TGCGCCAGCACCGACACAGGGCCATATGGCTACACCTTC,CASTDTGPYGYTF
.,TRBV27,TRBJ1-5,.,TGTGCCAGCAGTACGGAGGGGACCTTATCGCCCCAGCATTTT,CASSTEGTLSPQHF
.,TRBV30,TRBJ1-2,TRBD1,TGTGCCTGGGCGGACCCCGGGACAGTCTATGGCTACACCTTC,CAWADPGTVYGYTF
.,TRBV4-3,TRBJ2-7,.,TGCGCCAGCAGCCAAGAAAGGCACAGTTCCTACGAGCAGTACTTC,CASSQERHSSYEQYF
few,TRBV15,TRBJ1-5,.,TGTGCCACCAGCAGAAGTACCTCAGGTTCCAATCAGCCCCAGCATTTT,CATSRSTSGSNQPQHF
.,TRBV11-3,TRBJ2-7,TRBD1,TGTGCCAGCAGCTTCGACAGGGGATGGCAAAGCTCCTACGAGCAGTACTTC,CASSFDRGWQSSYEQYF
once,TRBV19,TRBJ1-6,.,TGTGCCAGTAAGGAGGGGAAGGGTAATTCACCCCTCCACTTT,CASKEGKGNSPLHF
.,TRBV19,TRBJ1-3,.,TGTGCCAGTAGTATTGGGAGCTTAAGCTCTGGAAACACCATATATTTT,CASSIGSLSSGNTIYF
.,TRBV25-1,TRBJ1-6,TRBD1,TGTGCCAGCAGTGAATGGAGACAGGGGAATTCACCCCTCCACTTT,CASSEWRQGNSPLHF
.,TRBV20-1,TRBJ1-5,TRBD1,TGCAGTGCTAGTATCGGGACAGGGTCAAGGCAGCCCCAGCATTTT,CSASIGTGSRQPQHF
.,TRBV12-3/TRBV12-4,TRBJ1-2,.,TGTGCCAGCAGTCCATACAGGGAGGGCTACACCTTC,CASSPYREGYTF
.,TRBV6-5,TRBJ1-1,.,TGTGCCTCCCCCCCGGGACAAGGCACTGAAGCTTTCTTT,CASPPGQGTEAFF
.,TRBV3-1/TRBV3-2,TRBJ2-5,.,TGTGCCAGCAGCCATTTTAGCAAGACCCAGTACTTC,CASSHFSKTQYF
.,TRBV3-1/TRBV3-2,TRBJ2-3,.,TGTGCCAGCAGCCGAGACCCGGGACTTAGCACAGATACGCAGTATTTT,CASSRDPGLSTDTQYF
.,TRBV7-2,TRBJ2-3,.,TGTGCCAGCAGCTCCCGATACAAGACTAGCACAGATACGCAGTATTTT,CASSSRYKTSTDTQYF
.,TRBV19,TRBJ2-2,TRBD1,TGTGCCACCGGAAGGGACAGGGTTTCCACCGGGGAGCTGTTTTTT,CATGRDRVSTGELFF
.,TRBV10-2,TRBJ2-2,.,TGCGCCAGCAGTGGCCGCTTTGGGGACACCTCGAACACCGGGGAGCTGTTTTTT,CASSGRFGDTSNTGELFF
.,TRBV2,TRBJ1-1,.,TGTGCCAGCAGTGAAGTGTCCGCGGGAGCTTTCTTT,CASSEVSAGAFF
.,TRBV18,TRBJ1-3,.,TGTGCCAGCTCACCATCAGGGCCCTCTGGAAACACCATATATTTT,CASSPSGPSGNTIYF
.,TRBV2,TRBJ2-7,.,TGTGCCAGCAGGGACTGGTACTCCTACGAGCAGTACTTC,CASRDWYSYEQYF
.,TRBV15,TRBJ2-7,TRBD2,TGTGCCACCAGCAGGGCTAGGGTTGGACTAGCGAAGGAGCAGTACTTC,CATSRARVGLAKEQYF